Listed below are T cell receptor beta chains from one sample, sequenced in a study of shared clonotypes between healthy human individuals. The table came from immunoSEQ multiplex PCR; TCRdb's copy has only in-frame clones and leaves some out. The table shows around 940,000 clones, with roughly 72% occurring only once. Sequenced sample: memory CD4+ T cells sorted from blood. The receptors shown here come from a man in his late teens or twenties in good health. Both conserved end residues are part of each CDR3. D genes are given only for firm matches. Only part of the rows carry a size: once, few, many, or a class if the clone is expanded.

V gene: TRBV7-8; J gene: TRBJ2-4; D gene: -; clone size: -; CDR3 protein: CASSPKTVNIQYF; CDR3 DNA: TGTGCCAGCAGCCCAAAGACCGTAAACATTCAGTACTTC
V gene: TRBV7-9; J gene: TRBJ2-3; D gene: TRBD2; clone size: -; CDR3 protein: CASSPRGGGTDTQYF; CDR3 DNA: TGTGCCAGCAGCCCGAGGGGAGGGGGCACAGATACGCAGTATTTT
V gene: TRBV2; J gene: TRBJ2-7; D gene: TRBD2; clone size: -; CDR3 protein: CASIQESPYSGSSEQYF; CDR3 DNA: TGTGCCAGCATCCAAGAGTCCCCTTATAGCGGGAGCTCCGAGCAGTACTTC
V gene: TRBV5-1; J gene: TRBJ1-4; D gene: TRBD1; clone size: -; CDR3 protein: CASSLVKRQGGLNEKLFF; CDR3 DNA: TGCGCCAGCAGCTTGGTAAAGAGACAGGGGGGACTTAATGAAAAACTGTTTTTT
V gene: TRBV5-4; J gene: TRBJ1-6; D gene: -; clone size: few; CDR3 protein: CASSVDALPLHF; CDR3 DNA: TGTGCCAGCAGCGTCGACGCTTTACCCCTCCACTTT
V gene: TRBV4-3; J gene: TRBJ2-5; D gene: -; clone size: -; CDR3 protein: CASSQGGGGETQYF; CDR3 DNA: TGCGCCAGCAGCCAAGGGGGAGGTGGGGAGACCCAGTACTTC
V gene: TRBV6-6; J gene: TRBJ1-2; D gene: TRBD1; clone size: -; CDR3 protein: CASSYNGQVYGYTF; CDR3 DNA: TGTGCCAGCAGTTATAATGGACAGGTCTATGGCTACACCTTC
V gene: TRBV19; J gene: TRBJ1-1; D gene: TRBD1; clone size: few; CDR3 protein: CASSITTGKEENTEAFF; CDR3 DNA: TGTGCCAGTAGTATAACGACAGGGAAGGAGGAGAACACTGAAGCTTTCTTT
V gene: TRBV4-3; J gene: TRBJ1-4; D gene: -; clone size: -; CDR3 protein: CASSHDILQGSGLRGELFF; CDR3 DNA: TGCGCCAGCAGCCATGACATTCTACAGGGTTCGGGGCTAAGGGGGGAACTGTTTTTT
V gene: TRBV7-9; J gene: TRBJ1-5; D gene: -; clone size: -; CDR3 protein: CASSLGDLGNQPQHF; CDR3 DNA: TGTGCCAGCAGCTTAGGGGACCTTGGTAATCAGCCCCAGCATTTT
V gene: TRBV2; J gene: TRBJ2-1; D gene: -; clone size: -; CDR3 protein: CASSGVYLGEQFF; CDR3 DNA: TGTGCCAGCAGTGGGGTTTACCTAGGGGAGCAGTTCTTC
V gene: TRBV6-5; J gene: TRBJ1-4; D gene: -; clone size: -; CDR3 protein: CASSNSEKLFF; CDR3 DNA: TGTGCCAGCTCAAACAGTGAAAAACTGTTTTTT
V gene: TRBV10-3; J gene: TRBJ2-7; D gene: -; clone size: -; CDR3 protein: CAISVGSAYEQYF; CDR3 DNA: TGTGCCATCAGTGTCGGGTCGGCCTACGAGCAGTACTTC
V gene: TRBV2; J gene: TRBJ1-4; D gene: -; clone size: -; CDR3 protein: CASSELSLREKLFF; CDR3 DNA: TGTGCCAGCAGTGAACTTAGCCTTAGGGAAAAACTGTTTTTT
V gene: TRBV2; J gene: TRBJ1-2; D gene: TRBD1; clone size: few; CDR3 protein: CASNSPGGAYGYTF; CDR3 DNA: TGTGCCAGCAATAGCCCAGGGGGCGCCTATGGCTACACCTTC
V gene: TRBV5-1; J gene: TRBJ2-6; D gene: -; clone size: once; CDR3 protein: CASSLQGTGANVLTF; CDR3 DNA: TGCGCCAGCAGCTTGCAGGGGACTGGGGCCAACGTCCTGACTTTC
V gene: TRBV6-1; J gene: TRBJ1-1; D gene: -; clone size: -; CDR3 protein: CASRASDRQNTEAFF; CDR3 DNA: TGTGCCAGCAGGGCTTCGGACAGACAAAACACTGAAGCTTTCTTT
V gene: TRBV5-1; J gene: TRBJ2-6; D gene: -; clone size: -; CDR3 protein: CASTSSVAGANVLTF; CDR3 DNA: TGCGCCAGCACCTCCTCAGTCGCAGGGGCCAACGTCCTGACTTTC
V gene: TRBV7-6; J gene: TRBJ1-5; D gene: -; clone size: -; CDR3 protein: CASSLDGGSNQPQHF; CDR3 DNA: TGTGCCAGCAGCTTAGATGGGGGGAGCAATCAGCCCCAGCATTTT
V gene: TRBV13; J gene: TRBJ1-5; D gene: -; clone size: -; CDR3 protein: CASSLNSLLDSNQPQHF; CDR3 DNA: TGTGCCAGCAGCTTAAATTCCCTCTTGGACTCAAATCAGCCCCAGCATTTT